The 28 T cell receptor beta chains below all came from one sample that was sequenced in a study of cytomegalovirus exposure and HLA in healthy donors. This PCR relied on a set of 60 Vbeta primers and 13 Jbeta primers. Generated by immunoSEQ multiplex PCR, the TCRdb table keeps only in-frame clones and is missing some. Altogether 150,000 to 200,000 clones are present, under 90% being singletons, with the ten largest covering under 7.5%. Sequenced material: PBMCs. All receptors come from a man between 25 and 39 years old in good health and CMV-seropositive.

The chain carries TRBV5-8 and TRBJ1-2; weak D call: TRBD1 (5 bases). The CDR3 loop spans 15 amino acids. V was clipped by 0 bases and J by 4 bases, with 13 bases between them. Looked up from germline, CDR1 is SGHTS and CDR2 is YDEGEE. The DNA of the CDR3 is TGTGCCAGCAGCTTGGTCCGGGGGTCATCCTATGGCTACACCTTC. Encoded protein: CASSLVRGSSYGYTF.

This rearrangement joins TRBV7-9 to TRBJ2-7; possibly TRBD1 for D (6 bases). The CDR3 loop spans 12 amino acids. Germline lookup yields CDR1 SEHNR and CDR2 FQNEAQ (reference sequence). Deletions cut 1 base from V and 6 bases from J, with 7 bases between. The CDR3 DNA reads TGTGCCAGCAGCTTAGTGGGGGCCGAGCAGTACTTC. It encodes CASSLVGAEQYF. Full variable domain (rest looked up from reference TRBV7-9 and TRBJ2-7): DTGVSQNPRHKITKRGQNVTFRCDPISEHNRLYWYRQTLGQGPEFLTYFQNEAQLEKSRLLSDRFSAERPKGSFSTLEIQRTEQGDSAMYLCASSLVGAEQYFGPGTRLTVT.

CDR3 in DNA: TGTGCCAGCAGCTTCCCCCCGACAGGGCCCTCCTACAATGAGCAGTTCTTC. Translation gives CASSFPPTGPSYNEQFF. This chain connects TRBV7-9 to TRBJ2-1; 7 bases agree with TRBD1. V lost 3 bases and J lost 0; bases outside the gene matches: 8. Germline CDR1 reads SEHNR; CDR2 reads FQNEAQ (reference sequence). The CDR3 runs to 17 residues.

The chain couples TRBV6-1 to TRBJ2-2; maybe TRBD1 (5 bases). Germline V gene sequence: CDR1 MNHNS, CDR2 SASEGT. V lost 7 bases and J 0 bases, leaving 12 bases between the germline ends. This CDR3 has 15 amino acids. CDR3 residues: CASKGQLTNTGELFF. CDR3 in DNA: TGTGCCAGCAAGGGGCAGCTAACGAACACCGGGGAGCTGTTTTTT.

For the CDR3, the DNA is TGTGCCAGCAGTTACCTGCTCGCGGGGGCTGAAGAGACCCAGTACTTC. It specifies CASSYLLAGAEETQYF. The chain is built from TRBV6-6 and TRBJ2-5, with TRBD2 as a possible D gene (7 bases). The germline V and J ends were trimmed by 2 bases and 3 bases, with 16 bases remaining between them. The CDR3 spans 16 residues. In germline, CDR1 is MNHNY, CDR2 SVGAGI (reference sequence).

The chain joins TRBV7-2 to TRBJ1-1; D is possibly TRBD1 (6 bases). Trimming removed 3 bases at V and 3 bases at J, with 11 bases between. The CDR3 has 14 residues. The germline gives CDR1 SGHTA, CDR2 FQGNSA. The CDR3 DNA follows: TGTGCCAGCAGCTTGGGGGCCGGGTACACTGAAGCTTTCTTT. Translated: CASSLGAGYTEAFF.

The rearrangement joins TRBV4-2 to TRBJ2-7; D gene uncertain. The germline V gene encodes CDR1 LGHNA and CDR2 YNFKEQ. The V gene lost 5 bases and the J gene lost 3 bases, with 8 bases spanning the gap. The CDR3 loop spans 12 amino acids. CDR3 sequence reads: CASSASNYEQYF. In nucleotides, the CDR3 is TGTGCCAGCAGCGCGAGCAACTACGAGCAGTACTTC.

The chain joins TRBV2 to TRBJ1-3; D is ambiguous. CDR3 length: 17 residues. Germline assignment: CDR1 SNHLY and CDR2 FYNNEI. The germline V and J ends were trimmed by 5 bases and 4 bases, with 21 bases remaining between them. The CDR3 bases are TGTGCCAGCAGTCTTACTGATGCCCAAAGCTCCGGAAACACCATATATTTT. This codes for CASSLTDAQSSGNTIYF.

The chain recombines TRBV6-6 with TRBJ2-7, with D tentatively TRBD1 (5 bases). Germline assignment: CDR1 MNHNY and CDR2 SVGAGI (reference sequence). This CDR3 region has 12 residues. V was clipped by 5 bases and J by 7 bases, with 12 bases between them. CDR3 nucleotide sequence: TGTGCCAGCAGTCCTCAGGGATGGGAGCAGTACTTC. Protein sequence: CASSPQGWEQYF.

This clone was seen a few times. The chain recombines TRBV19 with TRBJ2-3; D is perhaps TRBD2 (5 bases). This CDR3 has 14 amino acids. Germline V CDR1 and CDR2: LNHDA, SQIVND (reference sequence). The ends were cut back, 5 bases at V and 1 base at J, with 10 bases in the middle. The CDR3, as DNA: TGTGCCAGTAGTTTCGGGGTCGGCACAGATACGCAGTATTTT. It yields the protein CASSFGVGTDTQYF.

The V call is TRBV28, the J call TRBJ2-2; 12 positions agree with TRBD2. The CDR3 totals 14 residues. The germline gives CDR1 MDHEN, CDR2 SYDVKM. Trimming removed 10 bases from V and 6 bases from J; junction bases left unmatched: 6. The CDR3 here is CATGPSGRAGELFF. The CDR3 nucleotides are TGTGCCACTGGGCCTAGCGGGAGGGCCGGGGAGCTGTTTTTT.

V is TRBV5-1 and J is TRBJ1-4, with 9 positions matching TRBD1. The length of the CDR3 is 17 residues. Germline trimming cut 0 bases from V and 5 bases from J; bases unmatched to any gene: 8. Germline V lookup: CDR1 SGHRS, CDR2 YFSETQ. As DNA, the CDR3 is TGCGCCAGCAGCTTGGCACAGGGGGCGGCGGGGAATGAAAAACTGTTTTTT. Residues: CASSLAQGAAGNEKLFF.

The rearrangement joins TRBV9 to TRBJ2-5, with TRBD2 matching 7 bases. Germline CDR1 SGDLS, CDR2 YYNGEE. J gave up 1 base and V 4 bases, and 4 bases lay outside the gene matches. The CDR3 loop spans 14 amino acids. Here the CDR3 reads CASSSGGGQETQYF. The CDR3 DNA is TGTGCCAGCAGCTCTGGGGGGGGCCAAGAGACCCAGTACTTC.

The chain links TRBV12-5 to TRBJ1-4, with 10 bases lining up with TRBD1. Germline V gene lookup returns CDR1 LGHNT and CDR2 FRNRAP. V lost 0 bases to trimming and J lost 7 bases; unmatched junction nucleotides: 8. This CDR3 has 17 amino acids. CDR3 in DNA: TGTGCTAGTGGTTTGGTACCCGGACAGGGGGAGGGTGAAAAACTGTTTTTT. Encoded protein: CASGLVPGQGEGEKLFF.

CDR3 DNA: TGTGCCAGCAGTTACGCTCTGGCAGGGGCCCGGGAGACCCAGTACTTC. It codes for CASSYALAGARETQYF. The rearrangement links TRBV6-5 to TRBJ2-5; tentatively, D is TRBD1 (6 bases). Germline-derived CDR1 and CDR2 are MNHEY and SVGAGI. V dropped 2 bases and J dropped 5 bases, with 18 bases sitting between them. The CDR3 totals 16 residues.

This sequence joins TRBV18 and TRBJ2-3; D not resolved. CDR3 length equals 17 residues. Per germline, CDR1 KGHSH and CDR2 LQKENI. Between the trimmed V and J ends, which lost 4 bases and 0 bases, there was a span of 17 bases. The CDR3 nucleotides read TGTGCCAGCTCACTTCGAAGCCCTAACCCTAGCACAGATACGCAGTATTTT. It yields the protein CASSLRSPNPSTDTQYF.

The chain combines TRBV11-2 with TRBJ1-2; 9 bases align to TRBD1. The CDR3 is 16 amino acids. Germline CDR1 is SGHAT and CDR2 is FQNNGV. After removal of 5 bases from V and 7 bases from J, the junction contained 14 bases not matched to a gene. CDR3 nucleotides: TGTGCCAGCAGCGCCCGGGACAGGGCTTTAAGGGGTGGCTACACCTTC. Its protein is CASSARDRALRGGYTF.

J is TRBJ2-1 and V is TRBV6-6; no clear D. The CDR3 sequence is 16 residues long. V was shortened by 0 bases and J by 7 bases, with 16 bases between the two germline ends. Germline V gene data show CDR1 as MNHNY and CDR2 as SVGAGI (reference sequence). Here the CDR3 reads CASSYSRGHTRNEQFF. For the CDR3, the DNA is TGTGCCAGCAGTTACTCTCGAGGCCATACTCGGAATGAGCAGTTCTTC.

DNA for the CDR3: TGTGCCAGCAGCCAAGTCGGTTCTCACAGGGGAGTTGGAGAGACCCAGTACTTC. This sequence encodes CASSQVGSHRGVGETQYF. V is TRBV14 and J is TRBJ2-5; 7 bases fit TRBD1. This CDR3 region has 18 residues. CDR1 SGHDN and CDR2 FVKESK come from the germline V gene. The trim removed 1 base at V and 4 bases at J, leaving 15 bases unmatched.

This chain joins TRBV18 and TRBJ2-1; D call uncertain. Trimming pared 3 bases from V and 4 bases from J, leaving 7 bases between. The CDR3 totals 13 residues. Germline CDR1 KGHSH, CDR2 LQKENI. The CDR3 sequence is CASSPPGYNEQFF. The CDR3 DNA sequence: TGTGCCAGCTCACCCCCCGGGTACAATGAGCAGTTCTTC.

The chain employs TRBV6-1 and TRBJ1-1; D gene uncertain. The length of the CDR3 is 12 residues. V was shortened by 5 bases and J by 4 bases, with 8 bases between the two germline ends. Germline V CDR1 and CDR2: MNHNS, SASEGT. For the CDR3, the DNA is TGTGCCAGCAGTCCCAAGAGCACTGAAGCTTTCTTT. Translation gives CASSPKSTEAFF.

This clone was found a few times. The rearrangement links TRBV6-5 to TRBJ2-2; 8 bases map to TRBD2. The CDR3 is 15 residues long. The V segment lost 5 bases and the J segment 0 bases; nucleotides outside the gene matches: 2. The V gene's germline CDR1 is MNHEY and CDR2 SVGAGI. The CDR3 reads CASSGSGTNTGELFF. In nucleotides, the CDR3 is TGTGCCAGCAGTGGTAGCGGGACGAACACCGGGGAGCTGTTTTTT.

The chain couples TRBV27 to TRBJ2-3, with D perhaps TRBD2 (6 bases). CDR1 is MNHEY and CDR2 is SMNVEV in the germline V gene (reference sequence). V was pared by 6 bases and J by 1 base, with 8 bases between. The CDR3 is 13 amino acids. CDR3: CASRASGTDTQYF. CDR3 nucleotide sequence: TGTGCCAGCAGGGCTAGCGGCACAGATACGCAGTATTTT.

The V gene is TRBV27, the J gene TRBJ2-5; TRBD2 matches 8 bases. The last part of the DNA fits TRBJ2-7 better; the J call may be wrong. This CDR3 contains 15 residues. Per the germline V gene, CDR1 is MNHEY and CDR2 is SMNVEV (reference sequence). This chain's CDR3 is CASSYNSGKAYEQYF. In DNA form, the CDR3 reads TGTGCCAGCAGTTACAATAGCGGGAAGGCCTACGAGCAGTACTTC.

V gene TRBV6-5 combines with J gene TRBJ1-2; 9 bases align to TRBD1. Germline V CDR1 and CDR2: MNHEY, SVGAGI. Trimming at V came to 5 bases and at J to 4 bases, leaving 5 bases not matched to a gene. The CDR3 contains 14 residues. CDR3 DNA sequence: TGTGCCAGCAGTGCGGGACAGGGAGTCTATGGCTACACCTTC. This codes for CASSAGQGVYGYTF.

The rearrangement joins TRBV7-2 to TRBJ2-3, with 13 bases that match TRBD2. This CDR3 has 16 residues. J gave up 5 bases and V 6 bases, and 8 bases lay outside the gene matches. Per germline, CDR1 SGHTA and CDR2 FQGNSA. The CDR3 loop reads CASSVLAGGPEDTQYF. Written as DNA, the CDR3 is TGTGCCAGCAGTGTACTAGCGGGGGGGCCGGAAGATACGCAGTATTTT.

The chain has TRBV4-1 and TRBJ2-7, with TRBD2 identical over 7 bases. The CDR3 is made up of 16 amino acids. Trimming at V came to 3 bases and at J to 1 base, leaving 9 bases not matched to a gene. Germline CDR1 MGHRA, CDR2 YSYEKL. The DNA of the CDR3 is TGCGCCAGCAGCCAGGGGGGGAAGCGATCATCCTACGAGCAGTACTTC. It yields the protein CASSQGGKRSSYEQYF.

Concerning this clone itself: This specimen includes other DNA sequences encoding the same CDR3. The chain links TRBV7-9 to TRBJ1-1; the match to TRBD1 covers 9 bases. The CDR3 has 13 amino acids. Germline lookup yields CDR1 SEHNR and CDR2 FQNEAQ (reference sequence). V shed 3 bases and J 5 bases; nucleotides not matched to a gene: 1. The CDR3 sequence: CASSLTGGTEAFF. The CDR3 nucleotides are TGTGCCAGCAGCTTGACAGGGGGGACTGAAGCTTTCTTT.